Each of the 28 T cell receptor beta chains below was sequenced from the same sample in a study of blood T cell repertoires in COVID-19. The data were produced by immunoSEQ multiplex PCR, yet TCRdb's version contains in-frame clones alone and is incomplete. The data contain 150,000 to 200,000 clones, about 84% of them singletons. The sample was PBMCs or T cells enriched from blood (not recorded which). The receptor source for this set is a man in his forties or fifties who had recovered from COVID-19.

The V gene is TRBV30, the J gene TRBJ1-3, with D possibly being TRBD1 (6 bases). Trimming left V 2 bases short and J 0 bases short, with 14 bases between. The CDR3 extends over 16 amino acids. Germline assignment: CDR1 GTSNPN and CDR2 SVGIG (reference sequence). The CDR3 bases are TGTGCCTGGAGTACCGGGACACCGAACTCTGGAAACACCATATATTTT. It codes for CAWSTGTPNSGNTIYF. The whole variable domain, filled in from reference TRBV30 and TRBJ1-3, reads SQTIHQWPATLVQPVGSPLSLECTVEGTSNPNLYWYRQAAGRGLQLLFYSVGIGQISSEVPQNLSASRPQDRQFILSSKKLLLSDSGFYLCAWSTGTPNSGNTIYFGEGSWLTVV.

The chain joins TRBV10-3 to TRBJ1-2, with 10 nucleotides matching TRBD1. The trim removed 2 bases at V and 7 bases at J, leaving 4 bases unmatched. There are 14 residues in the CDR3. Germline loops: CDR1 ENHRY, CDR2 SYGVKD. The CDR3 DNA sequence: TGTGCCATCAGTGAGGGGGGACAGGGGTCTGGCTACACCTTC. As protein: CAISEGGQGSGYTF.

In this sample, this clone turned up once. The chain couples TRBV5-1 to TRBJ2-3; 14 nucleotides align to TRBD2. Germline CDR1 and CDR2: SGHRS and YFSETQ. The CDR3 spans 19 residues. Trimming took 3 bases from V and 0 from J; bases not matched to a gene: 9. The CDR3 here is CASSSIGLAGGSSTDTQYF. For the CDR3, the DNA is TGCGCCAGCAGCTCGATCGGACTAGCGGGGGGAAGTAGCACAGATACGCAGTATTTT.

V is TRBV7-2 and J is TRBJ1-1; maybe TRBD1 (5 bases). Trimming left V 4 bases short and J 6 bases short, with 18 bases between. Germline CDR1 SGHTA, CDR2 FQGNSA. CDR3 length: 15 amino acids. CDR3 nucleotide sequence: TGTGCCAGCAGCTCAGACAGAGCAGGGATCTCTGAAGCTTTCTTT. Residues: CASSSDRAGISEAFF.

V and J are TRBV5-1 and TRBJ2-2, with D uncertain. CDR3 length: 14 amino acids. Trimming stripped 2 bases from V and 3 bases from J, with 8 bases between. Germline V lookup: CDR1 SGHRS, CDR2 YFSETQ. DNA for the CDR3: TGCGCCAGCAGCTTAGGCCAGGACACCGGGGAGCTGTTTTTT. It yields the protein CASSLGQDTGELFF.

The rearrangement links TRBV27 to TRBJ2-7, with TRBD1 matching 8 bases. With V trimmed by 5 bases and J by 4 bases, 7 bases remained unmatched. The CDR3 has 14 residues. CDR1 and CDR2 from the germline V gene are MNHEY and SMNVEV (reference sequence). The CDR3: CASSHGTGGYEQYF. The CDR3 region has the DNA TGTGCCAGCAGTCACGGGACAGGAGGATACGAGCAGTACTTC.

The chain carries TRBV29-1 and TRBJ2-3; 8 nucleotides align to TRBD1. This CDR3 comprises 14 residues. Germline V gives CDR1 SQVTM, CDR2 ANQGSEA. V gave up 2 bases and J gave up 5 bases; unmatched junction bases: 6. In nucleotides, the CDR3 is TGCAGCGTTGAAAGGGCCAGGGGGCTAGATACGCAGTATTTT. This sequence encodes CSVERARGLDTQYF.

In this sample, this clone turned up once. This chain connects TRBV5-8 to TRBJ1-6; 9 bases line up with TRBD1. This CDR3 region has 15 residues. Germline lookup yields CDR1 SGHTS and CDR2 YDEGEE. The V and J ends lost 4 bases and 5 bases, in that order; junction bases with no gene match: 4. In DNA, the CDR3 is TGTGCCAGCAGCCTGTGGACAGGGGATAATTCACCCCTCCACTTT. Translated, it gives CASSLWTGDNSPLHF.

The chain combines TRBV5-8 with TRBJ2-7; no reliable D call. Germline values: CDR1 SGHTS, CDR2 YDEGEE. This CDR3 spans 13 amino acids. V was shortened by 3 bases and J by 3 bases, with 10 bases between the two germline ends. CDR3 in amino acids: CASSWRQNYEQYV. The CDR3, as DNA: TGTGCCAGCAGCTGGCGACAAAACTACGAGCAGTACGTC.

The J gene is TRBJ2-3, the V gene TRBV5-8; D gene ambiguous. The CDR3 contains 12 residues. CDR1 is SGHTS, CDR2 YDEGEE, per germline. Trimming removed 4 bases at V and 4 bases at J, with 7 bases between. The CDR3 nucleotides read TGTGCCAGCAGCCCCACTTCAGATACGCAGTATTTT. Translating it yields CASSPTSDTQYF.

J is TRBJ2-7 and V is TRBV3-1 (or the pseudogene TRBV3-2); D call uncertain. Looked up from germline, CDR1 is LGHDT and CDR2 is YNNKEL (reference sequence). V was pared by 6 bases and J by 0 bases, with 12 bases between. The CDR3 has 14 residues. CDR3 sequence (DNA): TGTGCCAGCAGTGCAACAGATTCCTCCTACGAGCAGTACTTC. Its translation is CASSATDSSYEQYF.

The chain couples TRBV4-1 to TRBJ1-1; D is possibly TRBD1 (6 bases). Between the trimmed V and J ends, which lost 0 bases and 4 bases, there was a span of 24 bases. CDR1 is MGHRA and CDR2 is YSYEKL in the germline V gene. This CDR3 spans 19 amino acids. The CDR3 region is CASSQDGALSGAWGTEAFF. The CDR3 region has the DNA TGCGCCAGCAGCCAAGATGGTGCGCTGTCAGGGGCCTGGGGCACTGAAGCTTTCTTT.

This clone turned up a few times. The chain is built from TRBV28 and TRBJ1-4, with D tentatively TRBD1 (5 bases). V was trimmed by 7 bases and J by 3 bases, leaving 15 bases between them. This CDR3 has 15 amino acids. Germline assignment: CDR1 MDHEN and CDR2 SYDVKM. CDR3 nucleotide sequence: TGTGCCAGCACTACGCCCGAGACAGCTAATGAAAAACTGTTTTTT. It specifies CASTTPETANEKLFF.

This clone appeared a few times. The chain joins TRBV19 to TRBJ1-1, with a weak D call TRBD1 (6 bases). The germline gives CDR1 LNHDA, CDR2 SQIVND (reference sequence). V was trimmed by 8 bases and J by 11 bases, leaving 15 bases between them. The CDR3 totals 11 residues. Here the CDR3 reads CASGTGYWAFF. For the CDR3, the DNA is TGTGCCAGTGGAACAGGGTATTGGGCTTTCTTT.

The V gene is TRBV6-1, the J gene TRBJ1-2; D is perhaps TRBD1 (6 bases). Germline CDR1 and CDR2: MNHNS and SASEGT. The CDR3 contains 15 residues. Trimming removed 0 bases at V and 3 bases at J, with 11 bases between. The CDR3 spells CASSEARNRDYGYTF. As DNA, the CDR3 is TGTGCCAGCAGTGAAGCGCGGAACAGGGACTATGGCTACACCTTC.

This clone occurred once. This chain joins TRBV5-4 and TRBJ2-5; no clear D gene. This CDR3 contains 13 residues. The germline V gene encodes CDR1 SGHNT and CDR2 YYREEE (reference sequence). With 1 base removed from V and 4 bases from J, the gap between germline ends came to 8 bases. CDR3 nucleotides: TGTGCCAGCAGCTTGTTTACAGCAGAGACCCAGTACTTC. Its translation: CASSLFTAETQYF.

This clone appeared a single time. This sequence joins TRBV6-5 and TRBJ2-2; 13 positions agree with TRBD2. Germline CDR1 MNHEY, CDR2 SVGAGI. CDR3 length: 15 residues. The V and J ends lost 4 bases and 6 bases, in that order; junction bases with no gene match: 2. In DNA form, the CDR3 reads TGTGCCAGCAGTTGGGGGACTAGCGGGGCCGGGGAGCTGTTTTTT. It is translated as CASSWGTSGAGELFF.

The chain is built from TRBV28 and TRBJ2-2, with D maybe TRBD1 (7 bases). Between the trimmed V and J ends, which lost 5 bases and 5 bases, there was a span of 15 bases. The CDR3 sequence is 15 residues long. In germline, CDR1 is MDHEN, CDR2 SYDVKM. CDR3 sequence (DNA): TGTGCCAGCAGTCCACGGACAGGAGGGACCGGGGAGCTGTTTTTT. Translation gives CASSPRTGGTGELFF.

The chain has TRBV6-5 and TRBJ2-7, with TRBD1 matching 8 bases. There are 14 residues in the CDR3. V was clipped by 2 bases and J by 3 bases; unmatched bases: 3. CDR1 MNHEY and CDR2 SVGAGI come from the germline V gene. CDR3 coding DNA: TGTGCCAGCAGTTACAGTGGACAGGGCTACGAGCAGTACGTC. It specifies CASSYSGQGYEQYV.

The chain joins TRBV30 to TRBJ1-6, with a weak D call TRBD1 (6 bases). Trimming left V 0 bases short and J 8 bases short, with 11 bases between. The CDR3 is 14 amino acids. Germline V lookup: CDR1 GTSNPN, CDR2 SVGIG (reference sequence). This chain's CDR3 is CAWSVGQGYSPLHF. In DNA form, the CDR3 reads TGTGCCTGGAGTGTAGGGCAGGGGTATTCACCCCTCCACTTT.

The CDR3 is CSASDRGREFF. For the CDR3, the DNA is TGCAGTGCGTCGGACAGGGGGCGCGAGTTCTTC. This rearrangement joins TRBV20-1 to TRBJ2-1; 11 positions match TRBD1. V shed 6 bases, J shed 14 bases, and the junction held 6 bases outside the gene matches. The CDR3 spans 11 residues. Germline V gives CDR1 DFQATT, CDR2 SNEGSKA (reference sequence).

The genes are TRBV6-5 and TRBJ1-1, with 10 bases that match TRBD1. CDR3 length: 16 amino acids. Per germline, CDR1 MNHEY and CDR2 SVGAGI. The V gene end was trimmed by 2 bases and the J gene end by 1 base; junction bases not matched to a gene: 4. Here the CDR3 reads CASSYDRGLSNTEAFF. The CDR3, as DNA: TGTGCCAGCAGTTACGACAGGGGGCTGTCGAACACTGAAGCTTTCTTT.

The chain is built from TRBV7-9 and TRBJ1-5; D gene ambiguous. V was clipped by 3 bases and J by 7 bases, with 10 bases between them. The CDR3 totals 13 residues. CDR1 and CDR2 (germline): SEHNR, FQNEAQ (reference sequence). The CDR3 DNA reads as TGTGCCAGCAGCTTTTCGGCGGAGCAGCCCCAGCATTTT. This sequence encodes CASSFSAEQPQHF.

The chain employs TRBV18 and TRBJ1-6, with a possible D match to TRBD1 (6 bases). CDR3 length: 15 residues. Trimming stripped 0 bases from V and 9 bases from J, with 12 bases between. Germline CDR1 is KGHSH and CDR2 is LQKENI. The CDR3 region is CASSPPAGVGSPLHF. The CDR3 region has the DNA TGTGCCAGCTCACCACCGGCAGGGGTCGGTTCACCCCTCCACTTT. The whole variable domain, filled in from reference TRBV18 and TRBJ1-6, reads NAGVMQNPRHLVRRRGQEARLRCSPMKGHSHVYWYRQLPEEGLKFMVYLQKENIIDESGMPKERFSAEFPKEGPSILRIQQVVRGDSAAYFCASSPPAGVGSPLHFGNGTRLTVT.

CDR3 loop: CSAPGGADTQYF. The CDR3 region has the DNA TGCAGCGCCCCTGGGGGCGCAGATACGCAGTATTTT. J is TRBJ2-3 and V is TRBV29-1, with D possibly TRBD1 on 6 matching bases. Trimming left V 7 bases short and J 4 bases short, with 12 bases between. The CDR3 is 12 residues long. Germline-derived CDR1 and CDR2 are SQVTM and ANQGSEA.

The rearrangement joins TRBV2 to TRBJ1-2, with 7 nucleotides matching TRBD1. V shed 4 bases, J shed 6 bases, and the junction held 20 bases outside the gene matches. CDR1 is SNHLY and CDR2 is FYNNEI in the germline V gene. The CDR3 contains 18 residues. The CDR3 reads CASSATRGQLSVSHGYTF. CDR3 nucleotide sequence: TGTGCCAGCAGTGCCACCCGGGGACAGCTTTCTGTCTCTCATGGCTACACCTTC.

DNA of the CDR3: TGTGCCACCAGGGAACAGGGGGCAAACGCTGAAGCTTTCTTT. This gives the protein CATREQGANAEAFF. The chain employs TRBV24-1 and TRBJ1-1; TRBD1 aligns across 9 bases. Trimming at V came to 7 bases and at J to 6 bases, leaving 8 bases not matched to a gene. There are 14 residues in the CDR3. Germline-derived CDR1 and CDR2 are KGHDR and SFDVKD.

This chain links TRBV9 with TRBJ2-1; 9 nucleotides line up with TRBD2. Germline assignment: CDR1 SGDLS and CDR2 YYNGEE. With 1 base clipped from V and 7 bases from J, the junction kept 6 bases outside the gene matches. The CDR3 sequence is 15 residues long. CDR3 region: CASSVLGLALNEQFF. For the CDR3, the DNA is TGTGCCAGCAGCGTACTGGGACTAGCTTTGAATGAGCAGTTCTTC.